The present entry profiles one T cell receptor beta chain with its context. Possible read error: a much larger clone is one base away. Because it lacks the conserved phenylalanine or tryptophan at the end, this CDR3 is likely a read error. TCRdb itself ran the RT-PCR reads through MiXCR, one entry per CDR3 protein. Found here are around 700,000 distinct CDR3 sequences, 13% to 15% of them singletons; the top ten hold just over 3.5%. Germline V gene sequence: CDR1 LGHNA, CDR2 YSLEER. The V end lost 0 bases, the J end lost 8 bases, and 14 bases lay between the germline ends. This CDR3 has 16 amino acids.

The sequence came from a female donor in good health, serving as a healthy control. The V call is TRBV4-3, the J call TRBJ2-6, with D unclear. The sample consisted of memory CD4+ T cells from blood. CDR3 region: CASSQEKAAVTNVLTL. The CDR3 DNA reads TGCGCCAGCAGCCAAGAAAAGGCCGCAGTGACCAACGTCCTGACTCTC.